This T cell receptor (beta chain) was identified during a study of T cell responses to AZD1222 COVID-19 vaccine. Findings of the study overall: The study identified only five to seven AZD1222 recipients as seropositive at baseline.

Only in-frame clones appear in the TCRdb table, and some are missing; sequencing was by immunoSEQ multiplex PCR. The data show around 140,000 clones, 70% to 90% seen once. This clone was observed a few times. What it binds is not known. The germline V and J ends were trimmed by 6 bases and 6 bases, with 9 bases remaining between them. The CDR3 is made up of 13 amino acids. The sequence came from an adult who received the MenACWY meningococcal vaccine as a control. The chain uses TRBV12-3 or TRBV12-4 and TRBJ1-6; no definite D call. The material sequenced was peripheral blood, taken 28 days after the second dose of the MenACWY control vaccine. CDR3 protein: CASRPGPNSPLHF. The CDR3 DNA is TGTGCCAGCAGACCGGGCCCTAATTCACCCCTCCACTTT.